These 24 T cell receptor beta chains were all obtained from the same sample, sequenced in a study of identical twins. From the 5' RACE reads, TCRdb called clonotypes with MiXCR, one entry per CDR3 protein. This repertoire shows 1.5 million to 2 million distinct CDR3 sequences, under 35% found once; its top ten account for 0.27%. The sample consisted of cord blood. The receptors originated from a newborn girl in good health.

This clonotype was counted between two and nine times. The rearrangement uses TRBV20-1 and TRBJ1-5; 9 nucleotides match TRBD1. CDR3 length: 16 residues. Trimming cost V 0 bases and J 4 bases; bases outside gene matches: 7. Germline V gene data show CDR1 as DFQATT and CDR2 as SNEGSKA (reference sequence). The CDR3 sequence: CSARDHRGPWNQPQHF. The CDR3 DNA reads TGCAGTGCTAGAGACCACAGGGGGCCGTGGAATCAGCCCCAGCATTTT.

This clonotype was counted between two and nine times. This chain joins TRBV7-9 and TRBJ2-1; tentative D call: TRBD1 (5 bases). Germline-derived CDR1 and CDR2 are SEHNR and FQNEAQ (reference sequence). The CDR3 spans 17 residues. Trimming took 3 bases from V and 10 from J, leaving 25 bases between them. The CDR3 DNA is TGTGCCAGCAGCTTTCCGATACAGTGGTTGGGGAACAGGGAGCAGTTCTTC. Encoded protein: CASSFPIQWLGNREQFF. The whole variable domain, remainder taken from reference TRBV7-9 and TRBJ2-1, is DTGVSQNPRHKITKRGQNVTFRCDPISEHNRLYWYRQTLGQGPEFLTYFQNEAQLEKSRLLSDRFSAERPKGSFSTLEIQRTEQGDSAMYLCASSFPIQWLGNREQFFGPGTRLTVL.

This clonotype showed up just a few times. The CDR3 nucleotides read TGTGCCAGCAGAAAAAGTGACAGGGGATTCGAGCAGTACTTC. Protein sequence: CASRKSDRGFEQYF. The chain has TRBV12-3 or TRBV12-4 and TRBJ2-7, with TRBD1 matching over 8 bases. V lost 6 bases to trimming and J lost 6 bases; unmatched junction nucleotides: 10. CDR3 length: 14 amino acids.

The V and J genes are TRBV6-1 and TRBJ2-7; tentative D call: TRBD2 (6 bases). Germline V gene sequence: CDR1 MNHNS, CDR2 SASEGT. CDR3 length equals 14 residues. V lost 8 bases and J 5 bases, leaving 19 bases between the germline ends. CDR3 sequence reads: CASFSGRTLNEQYF. The CDR3 region has the DNA TGTGCCAGCTTCTCCGGGAGAACACTCAACGAGCAGTACTTC.

There are a few counts of this clonotype. This chain uses TRBV4-2 with TRBJ2-2; 7 nucleotides line up with TRBD2. CDR1 is LGHNA, CDR2 YNFKEQ, per germline. Trimming at V came to 4 bases and at J to 3 bases, leaving 2 bases not matched to a gene. CDR3 length: 14 residues. The CDR3 bases are TGTGCCAGCAGCCCGACTAGCTACACCGGGGAGCTGTTTTTT. Translated: CASSPTSYTGELFF.

There are many counts of this clonotype. The chain uses TRBV29-1 and TRBJ2-1, with no clear D. Deletions cut 0 bases from V and 7 bases from J, with 10 bases between. The CDR3 has 13 residues. The germline CDR1 and CDR2 sequences are SQVTM and ANQGSEA. CDR3 DNA sequence: TGCAGCGTTGAAGATGGTGTTTCTAATGAGCAGTTCTTC. The encoded protein is CSVEDGVSNEQFF.

This clonotype showed up just a few times. V gene TRBV14 combines with J gene TRBJ1-5; D possibly corresponds to TRBD1 (5 bases). This CDR3 region has 16 residues. Between the trimmed V and J ends, which lost 4 bases and 3 bases, there was a span of 16 bases. Germline assignment: CDR1 SGHDN and CDR2 FVKESK. The CDR3 DNA sequence: TGTGCCAGCAGCCCAGACCGAACAGGTACCAATCAGCCCCAGCATTTT. It encodes CASSPDRTGTNQPQHF.

Comment on this clonotype: At one end the junction does not follow the germline gene, possibly because of a read error. The chain uses TRBV12-3 or TRBV12-4 and TRBJ2-3, with 7 positions matching TRBD1. The CDR3 is 16 residues long. CDR3 protein: CASSGPQGIRTDPQYF. DNA for the CDR3: TGTGCCAGCAGTGGACCACAGGGGATAAGAACAGATCCGCAGTATTTT.

Remarks on this clonotype: A junction boundary mismatches the germline segment, possibly from a read error. This chain links TRBV3-1 with TRBJ2-7; 9 nucleotides line up with TRBD2. From germline, CDR1 is LGHDT and CDR2 YNNKEL (reference sequence). The CDR3 sequence is 14 residues long. CDR3 loop: CTSSQDLAGREQYF. The CDR3 nucleotides read TGTACCAGCAGCCAAGATCTAGCGGGGAGGGAGCAGTACTTC.

This clonotype has a single count. J is TRBJ1-1 and V is TRBV6-1; 7 bases align to TRBD1. Germline-derived CDR1 and CDR2 are MNHNS and SASEGT. J lost 0 bases, V lost 6 bases, and 4 bases had no gene match. The CDR3 consists of 14 residues. In DNA, the CDR3 is TGTGCCAGCAGGAAGGACAGGATGAACACTGAAGCTTTCTTT. Translation gives CASRKDRMNTEAFF.

This clonotype was counted a few times. The V gene is TRBV20-1, the J gene TRBJ1-5, with D possibly matching TRBD1 (6 bases). Germline V lookup: CDR1 DFQATT, CDR2 SNEGSKA (reference sequence). This CDR3 has 14 amino acids. Trimming cost V 5 bases and J 4 bases, with 15 bases left between them. CDR3 bases: TGCAGTGCTCGCCGCGCGGGGGCGAATCAGCCCCAGCATTTT. Translation gives CSARRAGANQPQHF.

The chain links TRBV7-2 to TRBJ2-3, with D uncertain. V lost 1 base, J lost 1 base, and 15 bases lay in between. CDR3 size: 17 residues. Germline lookup yields CDR1 SGHTA and CDR2 FQGNSA. The CDR3 nucleotides are TGTGCCAGCAGCTTAGTCCCCGCCAGCTCGCGCACAGATACGCAGTATTTT. Protein product: CASSLVPASSRTDTQYF.

This clonotype was observed a handful of times. This chain connects TRBV20-1 to TRBJ1-2; D may be TRBD1 (6 bases). This CDR3 comprises 10 residues. Germline V gene sequence: CDR1 DFQATT, CDR2 SNEGSKA (reference sequence). V was clipped by 5 bases and J by 11 bases, with 12 bases between them. Here the CDR3 DNA reads TGCAGTGCTTTCCAAGGGGGATACACCTTC. Its translation: CSAFQGGYTF.

This clonotype has at least ten counts. The chain carries TRBV12-3 or TRBV12-4 and TRBJ1-2; the D is unclear. The V end lost 3 bases, the J end lost 4 bases, and 12 bases lay between the germline ends. The CDR3 spans 14 residues. DNA for the CDR3: TGTGCCAGCAGTTTCTCTACGGGGTCCTATGGCTACACCTTC. Its protein product is CASSFSTGSYGYTF.

This clonotype was seen more than once but under ten times. The chain combines TRBV6-1 with TRBJ1-5; 10 bases align to TRBD1. The V gene's germline CDR1 is MNHNS and CDR2 SASEGT. The junction had 10 bases not matched to a gene; V was cut back by 6 bases and J by 2 bases. The CDR3 covers 17 residues. CDR3 in amino acids: CASRPGTGALGNQPQHF. The CDR3 DNA follows: TGTGCCAGCAGGCCCGGGACAGGGGCCCTAGGCAATCAGCCCCAGCATTTT.

This clonotype came up a few times. The rearrangement links TRBV10-2 to TRBJ2-1; the match to TRBD2 covers 12 bases. Per germline, CDR1 WSHSY and CDR2 SAAADI. V gave up 3 bases and J gave up 4 bases; unmatched junction bases: 10. The CDR3 has 18 residues. The CDR3 reads CASSEGPSGGARYNEQFF. The CDR3 nucleotides are TGCGCCAGCAGTGAAGGGCCTAGCGGGGGGGCAAGATACAATGAGCAGTTCTTC.

This clonotype was counted between two and nine times. The chain employs TRBV28 and TRBJ2-3, with TRBD2 matching over 8 bases. The J segment lost 2 bases and the V segment lost 4 bases, leaving 5 bases of the junction unmatched. Germline V gene lookup returns CDR1 MDHEN and CDR2 SYDVKM. The CDR3 extends over 15 amino acids. This CDR3 reads CASSSKRESTDTQYF. As DNA, the CDR3 is TGTGCCAGCAGTTCTAAGCGGGAGTCCACAGATACGCAGTATTTT.

This clonotype has just a few counts. This chain links TRBV4-2 with TRBJ2-7, with 8 nucleotides matching TRBD2. Germline loops: CDR1 LGHNA, CDR2 YNFKEQ. This CDR3 is 15 amino acids long. After removal of 3 bases from V and 3 bases from J, the junction contained 7 bases not matched to a gene. This CDR3 is CASSHPGTSYYEQYF. In DNA form, the CDR3 reads TGTGCCAGCAGCCACCCCGGGACTAGTTACTACGAGCAGTACTTC.

The chain is built from TRBV7-9 and TRBJ2-3, with TRBD2 matching over 11 bases. This CDR3 has 15 residues. The junction had 6 bases not matched to a gene; V was cut back by 3 bases and J by 7 bases. CDR1 and CDR2 from the germline V gene are SEHNR and FQNEAQ (reference sequence). CDR3 sequence (DNA): TGTGCCAGCAGCTTTACTAGCGGGAGTGAGTATACGCAGTATTTT. Protein sequence: CASSFTSGSEYTQYF.

The rearrangement joins TRBV28 to TRBJ2-7; a weak D match, TRBD1 (5 bases). The V end was cut by 7 bases, the J end by 2 bases, with 18 bases between. There are 15 residues in the CDR3. Germline CDR1 and CDR2: MDHEN and SYDVKM. CDR3 bases: TGTGCCAGCACCCATTTTAAACAGGACCCCTACGAGCAGTACTTC. Its translation is CASTHFKQDPYEQYF. Supplemented by reference TRBV28 and TRBJ2-7, the full variable domain reads DVKVTQSSRYLVKRTGEKVFLECVQDMDHENMFWYRQDPGLGLRLIYFSYDVKMKEKGDIPEGYSVSREKKERFSLILESASTNQTSMYLCASTHFKQDPYEQYFGPGTRLTVT.

The V call is TRBV28, the J call TRBJ2-2; D ambiguous. Per germline, CDR1 MDHEN and CDR2 SYDVKM. Trimming left V 3 bases short and J 2 bases short, with 10 bases between. The CDR3 spans 15 residues. The CDR3 nucleotides are TGTGCCAGCAGTTTCTTGGACCGAAACACCGGGGAGCTGTTTTTT. Protein sequence: CASSFLDRNTGELFF.

The chain uses TRBV29-1 and TRBJ2-1, with D possibly being TRBD2 (5 bases). The DNA end is a closer match to TRBJ2-7, so the J assignment may be wrong. CDR3 length: 13 amino acids. Germline loops: CDR1 SQVTM, CDR2 ANQGSEA. The CDR3 region has the DNA TGCAGCGCTTTGCTGGAGGTCTACAATGAGCAGTACTTC. Amino acids: CSALLEVYNEQYF.

Only a few counts were recorded for this clonotype. The rearrangement links TRBV24-1 to TRBJ1-2; D is unclear. V lost 2 bases, J lost 7 bases, and 7 bases lay in between. Germline V gene lookup returns CDR1 KGHDR and CDR2 SFDVKD. CDR3 length: 12 amino acids. For the CDR3, the DNA is TGTGCCACCAGTGATTCGACGAGTGGCTACACCTTC. Translating gives CATSDSTSGYTF.

This rearrangement joins TRBV10-3 to TRBJ1-1, with 12 positions matching TRBD1. Per germline, CDR1 ENHRY and CDR2 SYGVKD. V shed 6 bases and J 1 base; nucleotides not matched to a gene: 6. The CDR3 is 16 amino acids. The CDR3 protein is CAIRRGDRGRNTEAFF. The CDR3 DNA reads as TGTGCCATCAGGAGAGGGGACAGGGGGCGGAACACTGAAGCTTTCTTT.